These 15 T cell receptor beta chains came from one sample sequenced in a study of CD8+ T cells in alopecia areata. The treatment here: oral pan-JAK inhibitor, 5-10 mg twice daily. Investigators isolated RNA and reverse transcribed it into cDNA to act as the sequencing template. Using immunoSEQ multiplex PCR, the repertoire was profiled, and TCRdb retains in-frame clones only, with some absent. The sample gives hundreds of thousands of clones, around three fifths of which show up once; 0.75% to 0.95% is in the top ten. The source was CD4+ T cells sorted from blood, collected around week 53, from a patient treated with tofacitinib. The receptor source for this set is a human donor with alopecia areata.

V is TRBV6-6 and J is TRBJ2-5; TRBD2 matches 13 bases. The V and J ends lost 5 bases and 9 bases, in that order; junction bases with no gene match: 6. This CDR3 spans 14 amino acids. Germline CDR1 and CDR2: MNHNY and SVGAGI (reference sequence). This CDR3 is CASSQGLAGPAQYF. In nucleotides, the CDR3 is TGTGCCAGCAGTCAGGGACTAGCGGGGCCAGCCCAGTACTTC.

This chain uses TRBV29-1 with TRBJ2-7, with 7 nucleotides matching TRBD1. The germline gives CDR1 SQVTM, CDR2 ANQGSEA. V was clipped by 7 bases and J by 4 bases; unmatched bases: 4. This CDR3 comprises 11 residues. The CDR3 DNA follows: TGCAGCGGACAGGGCGAGTACGAGCAGTACTTC. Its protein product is CSGQGEYEQYF.

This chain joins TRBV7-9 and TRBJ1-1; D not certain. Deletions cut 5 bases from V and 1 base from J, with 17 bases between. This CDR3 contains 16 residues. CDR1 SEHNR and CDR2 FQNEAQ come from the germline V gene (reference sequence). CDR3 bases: TGTGCCAGCAGCCCACCGGGCGTCGGAGCGAACACTGAAGCTTTCTTT. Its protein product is CASSPPGVGANTEAFF.

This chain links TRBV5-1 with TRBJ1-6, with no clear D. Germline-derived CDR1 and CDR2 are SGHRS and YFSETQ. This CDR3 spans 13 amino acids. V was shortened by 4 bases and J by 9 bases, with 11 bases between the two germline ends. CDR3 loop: CASSPTPGSPLHF. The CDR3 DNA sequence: TGCGCCAGCAGCCCCACCCCAGGTTCACCCCTCCACTTT.

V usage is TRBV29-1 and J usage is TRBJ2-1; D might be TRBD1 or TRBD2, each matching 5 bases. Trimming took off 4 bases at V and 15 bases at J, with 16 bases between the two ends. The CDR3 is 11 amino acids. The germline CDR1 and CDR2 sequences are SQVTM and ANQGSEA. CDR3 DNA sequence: TGCAGCGTTGGTTCCCCGGGACCCCCGTTCTTC. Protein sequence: CSVGSPGPPFF.

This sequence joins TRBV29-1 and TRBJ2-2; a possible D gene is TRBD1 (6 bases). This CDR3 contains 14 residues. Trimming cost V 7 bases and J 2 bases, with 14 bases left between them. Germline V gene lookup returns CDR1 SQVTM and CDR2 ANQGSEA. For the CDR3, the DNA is TGCAGCGCCACCGGGACACTCAACACCGGGGAGCTGTTTTTT. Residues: CSATGTLNTGELFF.

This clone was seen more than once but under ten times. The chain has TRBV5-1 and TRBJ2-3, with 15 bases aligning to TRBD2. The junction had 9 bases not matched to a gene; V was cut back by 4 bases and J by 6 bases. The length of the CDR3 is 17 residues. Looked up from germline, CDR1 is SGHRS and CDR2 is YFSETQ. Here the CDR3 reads CASSPRTSGGASDTQYF. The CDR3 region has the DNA TGCGCCAGCAGCCCACGGACTAGCGGGGGGGCCTCGGATACGCAGTATTTT.

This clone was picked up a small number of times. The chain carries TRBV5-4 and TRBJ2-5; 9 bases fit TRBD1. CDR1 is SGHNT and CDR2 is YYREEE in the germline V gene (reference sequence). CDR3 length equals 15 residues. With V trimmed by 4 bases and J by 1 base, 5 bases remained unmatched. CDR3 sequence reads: CASSPRDRVQETQYF. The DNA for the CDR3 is TGTGCCAGCAGCCCCCGGGACAGGGTCCAAGAGACCCAGTACTTC. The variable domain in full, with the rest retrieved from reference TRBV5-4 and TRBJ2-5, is ETGVTQSPTHLIKTRGQQVTLRCSSQSGHNTVSWYQQALGQGPQFIFQYYREEENGRGNFPPRFSGLQFPNYSSELNVNALELDDSALYLCASSPRDRVQETQYFGPGTRLLVL.

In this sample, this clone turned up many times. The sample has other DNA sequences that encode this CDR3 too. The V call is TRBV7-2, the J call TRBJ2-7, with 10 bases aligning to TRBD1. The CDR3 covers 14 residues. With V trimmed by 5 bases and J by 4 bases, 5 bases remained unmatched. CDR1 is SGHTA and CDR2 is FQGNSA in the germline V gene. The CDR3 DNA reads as TGTGCCAGCAGCATAAGGGACAGGGGATACGAGCAGTACTTC. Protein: CASSIRDRGYEQYF.

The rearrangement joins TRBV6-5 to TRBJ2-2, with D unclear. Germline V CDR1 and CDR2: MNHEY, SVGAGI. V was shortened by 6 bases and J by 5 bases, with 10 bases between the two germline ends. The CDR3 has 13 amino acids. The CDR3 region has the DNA TGTGCCAGCAGCCACCCTCAAACCGGGGAGCTGTTTTTT. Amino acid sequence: CASSHPQTGELFF.

In DNA form, the CDR3 reads TGTGCCAGCAGCCCAGCTGACAGACAAGAGACCCAGTACTTC. Translated, it gives CASSPADRQETQYF. The chain couples TRBV7-3 to TRBJ2-5; D perhaps matches TRBD1 (5 bases). In germline, CDR1 is SGHTA, CDR2 FQGTGA. There are 14 residues in the CDR3. V gave up 5 bases and J gave up 2 bases, with 12 bases separating them.

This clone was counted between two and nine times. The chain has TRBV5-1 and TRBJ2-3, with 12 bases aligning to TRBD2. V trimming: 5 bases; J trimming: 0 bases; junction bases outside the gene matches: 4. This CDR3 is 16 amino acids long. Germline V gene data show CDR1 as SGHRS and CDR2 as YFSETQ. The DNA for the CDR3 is TGCGCCAGCAGTCAACTAGCGGGGGGTAGCACAGATACGCAGTATTTT. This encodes CASSQLAGGSTDTQYF.

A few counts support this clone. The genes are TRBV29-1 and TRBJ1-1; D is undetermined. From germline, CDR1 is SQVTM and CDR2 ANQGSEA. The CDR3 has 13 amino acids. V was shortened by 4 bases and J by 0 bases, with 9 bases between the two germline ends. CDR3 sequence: CSVGSQMNTEAFF. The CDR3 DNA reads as TGCAGCGTTGGTTCACAGATGAACACTGAAGCTTTCTTT.

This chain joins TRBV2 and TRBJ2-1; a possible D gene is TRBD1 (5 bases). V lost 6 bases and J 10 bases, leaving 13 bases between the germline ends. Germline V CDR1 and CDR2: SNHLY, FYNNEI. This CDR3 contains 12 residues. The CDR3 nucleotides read TGTGCCAGCAGCGAGACAGAAATGGAGCAGTTCTTC. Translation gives CASSETEMEQFF.

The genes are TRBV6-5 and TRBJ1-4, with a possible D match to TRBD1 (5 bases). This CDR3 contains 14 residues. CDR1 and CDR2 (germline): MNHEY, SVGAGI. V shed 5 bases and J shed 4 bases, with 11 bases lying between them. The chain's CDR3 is CASSQTAINEKLFF. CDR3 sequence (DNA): TGTGCCAGCAGTCAGACAGCGATTAATGAAAAACTGTTTTTT.